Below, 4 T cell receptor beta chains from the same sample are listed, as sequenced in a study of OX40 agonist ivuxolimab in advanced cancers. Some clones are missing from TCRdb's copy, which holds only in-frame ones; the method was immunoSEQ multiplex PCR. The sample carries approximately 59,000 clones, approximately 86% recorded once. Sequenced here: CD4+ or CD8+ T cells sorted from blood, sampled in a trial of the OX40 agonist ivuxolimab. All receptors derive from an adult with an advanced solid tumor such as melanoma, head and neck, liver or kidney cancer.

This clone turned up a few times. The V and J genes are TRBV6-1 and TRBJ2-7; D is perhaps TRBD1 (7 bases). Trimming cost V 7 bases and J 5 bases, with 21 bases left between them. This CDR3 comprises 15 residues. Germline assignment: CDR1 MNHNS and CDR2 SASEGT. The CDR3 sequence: CASTPGRTGFDEQYF. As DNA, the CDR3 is TGTGCCAGCACACCGGGGAGGACAGGATTCGACGAGCAGTACTTC.

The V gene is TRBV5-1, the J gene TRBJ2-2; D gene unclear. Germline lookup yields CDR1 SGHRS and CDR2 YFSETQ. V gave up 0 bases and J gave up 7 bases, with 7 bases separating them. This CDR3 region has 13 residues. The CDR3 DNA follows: TGCGCCAGCAGCTTGGTAGGGAACGGGGAGCTGTTTTTT. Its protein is CASSLVGNGELFF.

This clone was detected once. The CDR3, as DNA: TGTGCCAGCAGACCGATATGGGACATCAACCCTGGGGCCAACGTCCTGACTTTC. Encoded protein: CASRPIWDINPGANVLTF. This chain joins TRBV28 and TRBJ2-6, with D possibly being TRBD1 (6 bases). Germline V lookup: CDR1 MDHEN, CDR2 SYDVKM. Trimming cost V 6 bases and J 2 bases, with 20 bases left between them. CDR3 length: 18 amino acids. The complete variable domain, with remaining parts taken from reference TRBV28 and TRBJ2-6, reads DVKVTQSSRYLVKRTGEKVFLECVQDMDHENMFWYRQDPGLGLRLIYFSYDVKMKEKGDIPEGYSVSREKKERFSLILESASTNQTSMYLCASRPIWDINPGANVLTFGAGSRLTVL.

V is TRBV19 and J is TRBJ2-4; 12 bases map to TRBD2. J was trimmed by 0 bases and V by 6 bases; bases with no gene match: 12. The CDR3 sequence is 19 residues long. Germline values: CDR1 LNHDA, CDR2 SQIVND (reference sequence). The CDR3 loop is CASSNSGTSGPVAKNIQYF. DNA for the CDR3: TGTGCCAGTAGCAACTCAGGGACTAGCGGGCCCGTAGCCAAAAACATTCAGTACTTC.